What follows describes a single T cell receptor (beta chain). Its target is not known. The data were taken from a study of early stage breast cancer tumors. About the research overall: Of around 16 invasive breast tumors, approximately 11 were hormone receptor-positive, HER2-negative. Study-wide results and caveats: Comparing each tissue with blood distinguished tumor from normal in about 90% of the 16 patients.

From germline, CDR1 is MNHEY and CDR2 SMNVEV (reference sequence). This CDR3 has 14 residues. Trimming took 4 bases from V and 0 from J, leaving 9 bases between them. Generated by immunoSEQ multiplex PCR, the TCRdb table keeps only in-frame clones and is missing some. The sample consists of around 31,000 clones, roughly 81% of them appearing once. The sequenced material came from breast tumor tissue. The chain employs TRBV27 and TRBJ1-1, with a tentative D call TRBD1 (6 bases). This TCR was recovered from a person aged 25 to 45 with breast cancer. The CDR3: CASSYRDMNTEAFF. CDR3 bases: TGTGCCAGCAGTTACAGGGACATGAACACTGAAGCTTTCTTT.